This passage covers 16 T cell receptor beta chains from one sample sequenced in a study. TCRdb called the RT-PCR reads again in MiXCR, with one record for every CDR3 protein. The repertoire holds hundreds of thousands of distinct CDR3 sequences, with approximately 15% as singletons. The sequenced sample was memory CD4+ T cells from blood. Source of these receptors: a female donor in good health, serving as a healthy control.

The rearrangement joins TRBV9 to TRBJ2-3, with TRBD2 matching over 10 bases. The V gene's germline CDR1 is SGDLS and CDR2 YYNGEE. The CDR3 spans 17 residues. V dropped 0 bases and J dropped 4; count of bases not matched to a gene: 8. The chain's CDR3 is CASSVAPSGGAPDTQYF. DNA for the CDR3: TGTGCCAGCAGCGTAGCTCCGAGCGGGGGGGCCCCAGATACGCAGTATTTT.

The table lists this clonotype with a few counts. The chain links TRBV2 to TRBJ2-7; D call uncertain. CDR1 and CDR2 from the germline V gene are SNHLY and FYNNEI. This CDR3 region has 14 residues. Between the trimmed V and J ends, which lost 5 bases and 2 bases, there was a span of 13 bases. In DNA, the CDR3 is TGTGCCAGCAGTACCGAGCAGACAACCTACGAGCAGTACTTC. Protein product: CASSTEQTTYEQYF. Based on the CDR3 plus reference TRBV2 and TRBJ2-7, the full variable domain is EPEVTQTPSHQVTQMGQEVILRCVPISNHLYFYWYRQILGQKVEFLVSFYNNEISEKSEIFDDQFSVERPDGSNFTLKIRSTKLEDSAMYFCASSTEQTTYEQYFGPGTRLTVT.

This clonotype came up a few times. The chain joins TRBV3-1 to TRBJ2-4; D is unclear. Germline values: CDR1 LGHDT, CDR2 YNNKEL (reference sequence). V shed 0 bases and J shed 2 bases, with 8 bases lying between them. This CDR3 contains 15 residues. The CDR3 sequence: CASSQDLTSKNIQYF. The CDR3 bases are TGTGCCAGCAGCCAAGATCTAACGTCCAAAAACATTCAGTACTTC.

The chain is built from TRBV9 and TRBJ2-5; 7 nucleotides align to TRBD1. Germline V gene lookup returns CDR1 SGDLS and CDR2 YYNGEE. CDR3 size: 12 residues. V was pared by 6 bases and J by 3 bases, with 2 bases of the junction left unmatched. CDR3 sequence (DNA): TGTGCCAGCAACCAGGGGGAAGAGACCCAGTACTTC. Protein: CASNQGEETQYF.

The rearrangement joins TRBV2 to TRBJ2-1; D ambiguous. Trimming stripped 2 bases from V and 0 bases from J, with 11 bases between. Germline CDR1 SNHLY, CDR2 FYNNEI. There are 16 residues in the CDR3. The CDR3: CASSERVRSSYNEQFF. CDR3 in DNA: TGTGCCAGCAGTGAAAGGGTCAGAAGCTCCTACAATGAGCAGTTCTTC.

The rearrangement links TRBV6-2 or TRBV6-3 to TRBJ2-3; D gene ambiguous. This CDR3 spans 14 amino acids. Germline CDR1 MNHEY, CDR2 SVGEGT. Trimming stripped 5 bases from V and 9 bases from J, with 18 bases between. The CDR3 loop reads CASSQSSRLGTQYF. Written as DNA, the CDR3 is TGTGCCAGCAGTCAATCCTCTCGTCTCGGGACGCAGTATTTT.

The sample holds a few counts of this clonotype. This sequence joins TRBV2 and TRBJ2-3; maybe TRBD2 (6 bases). V was cut by 7 bases and J by 4 bases, with 18 bases left in between. The CDR3 has 15 residues. The germline V gene has CDR1 SNHLY and CDR2 FYNNEI. As DNA, the CDR3 is TGTGCCAGCACCCGGGGCGGGGCTATCGCAGATACGCAGTATTTT. As protein: CASTRGGAIADTQYF.

The chain links TRBV20-1 to TRBJ2-3; D is unclear. From germline, CDR1 is DFQATT and CDR2 SNEGSKA (reference sequence). V dropped 0 bases and J dropped 6 bases, with 16 bases sitting between them. This CDR3 contains 15 residues. CDR3 region: CSARDLMRPSDTQYF. Here the CDR3 DNA reads TGCAGTGCTAGAGATCTCATGCGGCCTTCGGATACGCAGTATTTT.

This clonotype was observed at least ten times. The V gene is TRBV6-5, the J gene TRBJ2-7, with D unresolved. The length of the CDR3 is 15 residues. The germline gives CDR1 MNHEY, CDR2 SVGAGI. Trimming stripped 7 bases from V and 11 bases from J, with 27 bases between. The CDR3 spells CASTYTKHSVGAEYF. The CDR3 DNA reads TGTGCCAGCACCTACACCAAACATTCGGTTGGTGCGGAGTACTTC.

This clonotype came up once. CDR3 sequence reads: CASSPRGSDYNEQFF. CDR3 in DNA: TGTGCCAGCTCACCACGGGGTTCCGACTACAATGAGCAGTTCTTC. V usage is TRBV18 and J usage is TRBJ2-1; the D is unclear. Trimming took off 1 base at V and 3 bases at J, with 10 bases between the two ends. The CDR3 has 15 residues. Looked up from germline, CDR1 is KGHSH and CDR2 is LQKENI.

This clonotype was picked up many times. The chain carries TRBV29-1 and TRBJ2-1; D is unclear. This CDR3 has 13 residues. Germline CDR1 is SQVTM and CDR2 is ANQGSEA. V lost 3 bases, J lost 7 bases, and 13 bases lay in between. CDR3 DNA: TGCAGCGTTGATAAAGCAGGTAGGAATGAGCAGTTCTTC. Encoded protein: CSVDKAGRNEQFF.

The J gene is TRBJ2-5, the V gene TRBV5-5; TRBD2 matches at 7 bases. The CDR3 contains 15 residues. CDR1 is SGHKS and CDR2 is YYEKEE in the germline V gene (reference sequence). The ends lost 0 bases at V and 4 bases at J; junction bases unmatched: 6. CDR3 loop: CASSLESGEGETQYF. The CDR3 nucleotides read TGTGCCAGCAGCTTGGAATCGGGGGAGGGAGAGACCCAGTACTTC. Complete variable domain (other parts from reference TRBV5-5 and TRBJ2-5): DAGVTQSPTHLIKTRGQQVTLRCSPISGHKSVSWYQQVLGQGPQFIFQYYEKEERGRGNFPDRFSARQFPNYSSELNVNALLLGDSALYLCASSLESGEGETQYFGPGTRLLVL.

This clonotype was detected only a few times. This chain links TRBV15 with TRBJ2-3; 10 positions agree with TRBD2. The CDR3 spans 13 residues. Germline V gene sequence: CDR1 LNHNV, CDR2 YYDKDF (reference sequence). With 7 bases clipped from V and 4 bases from J, the junction kept 2 bases outside the gene matches. The CDR3 sequence is CATTLAGADTQYF. The CDR3 DNA is TGTGCCACCACTCTAGCGGGAGCAGATACGCAGTATTTT.

This clonotype was counted a few times. The gene calls are TRBV3-1 and TRBJ2-2; the D gene is possibly TRBD2 (6 bases). Per germline, CDR1 LGHDT and CDR2 YNNKEL (reference sequence). The CDR3 is made up of 15 amino acids. The V end lost 4 bases, the J end lost 0 bases, and 9 bases lay between the germline ends. The chain's CDR3 is CASSRDFANTGELFF. CDR3 nucleotide sequence: TGTGCCAGCAGCCGGGACTTCGCGAACACCGGGGAGCTGTTTTTT.

The chain combines TRBV6-1 with TRBJ2-7, with 8 positions matching TRBD1. Losses at the gene ends were 8 bases for V and 6 bases for J; bases not matched to a gene: 12. In germline, CDR1 is MNHNS, CDR2 SASEGT. The CDR3 spans 14 residues. The CDR3 sequence is CASLKGQANGEQYF. CDR3 in DNA: TGTGCCAGCTTAAAGGGACAGGCCAACGGCGAGCAGTACTTC.

This clonotype was detected a few times. The rearrangement joins TRBV7-9 to TRBJ1-4; 8 bases map to TRBD1. Trimming cost V 3 bases and J 6 bases; bases outside gene matches: 6. Looked up from germline, CDR1 is SEHNR and CDR2 is FQNEAQ (reference sequence). The CDR3 has 15 amino acids. The CDR3 protein is CASSFGQGWDEKLFF. The CDR3 DNA sequence: TGTGCCAGCAGCTTTGGACAGGGATGGGATGAAAAACTGTTTTTT.